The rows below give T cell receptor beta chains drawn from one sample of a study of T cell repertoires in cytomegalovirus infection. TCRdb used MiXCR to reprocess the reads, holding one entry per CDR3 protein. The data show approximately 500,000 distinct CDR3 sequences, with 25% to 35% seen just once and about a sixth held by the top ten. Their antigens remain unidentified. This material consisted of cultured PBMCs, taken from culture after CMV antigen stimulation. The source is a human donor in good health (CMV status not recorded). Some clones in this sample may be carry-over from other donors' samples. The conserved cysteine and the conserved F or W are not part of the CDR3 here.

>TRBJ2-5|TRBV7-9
ASSSSVKGETQY
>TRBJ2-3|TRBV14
ASSQSSGTDTQY
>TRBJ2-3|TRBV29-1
SVDRGPDTQY
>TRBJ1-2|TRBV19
ASHRGRNYGYT
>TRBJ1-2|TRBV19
ASSISSQGGYGYT
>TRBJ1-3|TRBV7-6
ASSQGLSGNTIY
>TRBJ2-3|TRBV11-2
ASSLSPGGPFDTQY
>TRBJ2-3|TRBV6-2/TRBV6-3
ASRTSGRPATDTQY
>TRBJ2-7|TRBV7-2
ASSIIAGGYEQY
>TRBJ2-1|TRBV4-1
ASSAREIESYNEQF
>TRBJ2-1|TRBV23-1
ASSQLDSYSSYNEQF
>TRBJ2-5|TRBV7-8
ASSQPVRVYQETQY
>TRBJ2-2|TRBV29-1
SSQDGVGTGELF
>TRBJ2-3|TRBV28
ASSLSAPGTDTQY
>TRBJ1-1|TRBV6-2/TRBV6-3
ASSIDWRTEAF
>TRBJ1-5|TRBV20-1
SASDGYQPQH
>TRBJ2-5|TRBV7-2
ASSLNGGSVSETQY
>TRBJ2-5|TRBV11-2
ASSLDWSVGETQY
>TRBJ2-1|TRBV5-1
ASSQGQGVNNEQF
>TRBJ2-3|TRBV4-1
ASSQDNWREGFTDTQY
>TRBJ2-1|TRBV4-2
ASSQNPGQNNVQF
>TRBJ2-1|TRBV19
ASSGNGLAGGPSSYNEQF
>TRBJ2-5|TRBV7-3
ASSVDRATETQY
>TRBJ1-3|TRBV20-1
SARGKFGNTIY
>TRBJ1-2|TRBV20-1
SAQDRGFGYT
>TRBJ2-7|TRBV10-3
AISESAAGVGEQY
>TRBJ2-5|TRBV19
ASSISSGTHATQY
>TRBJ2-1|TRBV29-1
SVTNPGTSGNNEQF
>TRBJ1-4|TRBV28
ASSLVRFGEKLF
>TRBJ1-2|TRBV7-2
ASSLTGTEKGYT
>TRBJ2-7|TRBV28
ASSFPRTRPLYEQY
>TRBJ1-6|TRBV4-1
ASSQVLGSGDYNSPLH
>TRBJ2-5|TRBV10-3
AISETSGGLQETQY
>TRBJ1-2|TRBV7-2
ASSLDFQGNYGYT
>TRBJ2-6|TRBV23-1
ASSQDRVLSSGANVLT
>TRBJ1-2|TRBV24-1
ATSEPGQGMTGYT
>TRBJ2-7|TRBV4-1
ASSQPGQGEEDEQY
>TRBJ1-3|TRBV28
ASSPWTGGTGGSSGNTIY
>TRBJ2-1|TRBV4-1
ASSHITIYNEQF
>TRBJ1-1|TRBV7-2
ASSPRMQGTEAF
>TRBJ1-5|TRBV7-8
ASSLNSLSNQPQH
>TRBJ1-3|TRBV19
ASSLNPGTGDTIY
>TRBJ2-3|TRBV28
ASSPLGAGGTDTQY
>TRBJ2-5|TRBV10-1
ASSGGQRETQY
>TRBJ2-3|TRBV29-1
SVGGGSTDTQY